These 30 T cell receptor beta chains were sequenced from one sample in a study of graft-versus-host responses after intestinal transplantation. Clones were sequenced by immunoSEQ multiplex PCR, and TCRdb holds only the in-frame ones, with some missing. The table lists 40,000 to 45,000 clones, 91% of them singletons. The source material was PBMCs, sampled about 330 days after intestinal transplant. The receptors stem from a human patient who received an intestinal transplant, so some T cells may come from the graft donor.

The CDR3 is CASSLPGLAGETNEQFF. The CDR3 nucleotides are TGTGCCAGCAGCTTACCGGGACTAGCGGGAGAAACCAATGAGCAGTTCTTC. The chain joins TRBV5-6 to TRBJ2-1; 14 bases align to TRBD2. The length of the CDR3 is 17 residues. Germline-derived CDR1 and CDR2 are SGHDT and YYEEEE. V lost 2 bases, J lost 6 bases, and 7 bases stayed unmatched.

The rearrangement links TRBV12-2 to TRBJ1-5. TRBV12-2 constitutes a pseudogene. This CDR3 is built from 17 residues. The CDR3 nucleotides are TGTGCAAGTCGCGCCAAGGAATTGGGGAAGGGCAATCAGCCCCAGCATTTT. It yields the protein CASRAKELGKGNQPQHF.

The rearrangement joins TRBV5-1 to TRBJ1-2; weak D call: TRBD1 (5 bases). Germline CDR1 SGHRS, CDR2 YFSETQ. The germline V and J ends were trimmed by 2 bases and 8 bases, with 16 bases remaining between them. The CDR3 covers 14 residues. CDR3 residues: CASSLKVQGFGYTF. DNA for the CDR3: TGCGCCAGCAGCTTAAAAGTCCAGGGTTTCGGCTACACCTTC.

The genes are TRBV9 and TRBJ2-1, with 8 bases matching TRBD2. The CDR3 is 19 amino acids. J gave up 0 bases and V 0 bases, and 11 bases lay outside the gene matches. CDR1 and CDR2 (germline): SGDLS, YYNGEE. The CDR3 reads CASSVALAGGTSSYNEQFF. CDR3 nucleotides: TGTGCCAGCAGCGTAGCCCTAGCGGGTGGGACTAGCTCCTACAATGAGCAGTTCTTC.

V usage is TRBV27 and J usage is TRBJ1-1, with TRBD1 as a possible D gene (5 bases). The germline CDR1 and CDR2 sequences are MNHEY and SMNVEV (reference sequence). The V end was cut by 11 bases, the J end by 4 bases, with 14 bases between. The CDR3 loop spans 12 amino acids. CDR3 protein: CASGTAGTEAFF. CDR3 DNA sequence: TGTGCCTCCGGGACGGCGGGCACTGAAGCTTTCTTT.

CDR3 in DNA: TGTGCCAGCAGTGCCGGGACAGGGGATCCCTATGGCTACACCTTC. It codes for CASSAGTGDPYGYTF. The chain combines TRBV6-5 with TRBJ1-2, with 10 bases lining up with TRBD1. Germline lookup yields CDR1 MNHEY and CDR2 SVGAGI. Trimming at V came to 5 bases and at J to 4 bases, leaving 7 bases not matched to a gene. This CDR3 has 15 amino acids.

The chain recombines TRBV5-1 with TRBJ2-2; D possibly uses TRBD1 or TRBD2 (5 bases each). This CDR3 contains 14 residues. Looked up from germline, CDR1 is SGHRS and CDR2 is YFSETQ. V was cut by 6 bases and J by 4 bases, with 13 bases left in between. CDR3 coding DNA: TGCGCCAGCAACGCGAGAGGGACCACCGGGGAGCTGTTTTTT. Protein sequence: CASNARGTTGELFF.

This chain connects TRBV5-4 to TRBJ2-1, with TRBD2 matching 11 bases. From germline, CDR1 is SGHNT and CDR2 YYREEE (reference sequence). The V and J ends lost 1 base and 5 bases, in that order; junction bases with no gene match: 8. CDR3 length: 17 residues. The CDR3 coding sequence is TGTGCCAGCAGCTTGAGATTAGCGGGGGGGCCCCACAATGAGCAGTTCTTC. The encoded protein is CASSLRLAGGPHNEQFF.

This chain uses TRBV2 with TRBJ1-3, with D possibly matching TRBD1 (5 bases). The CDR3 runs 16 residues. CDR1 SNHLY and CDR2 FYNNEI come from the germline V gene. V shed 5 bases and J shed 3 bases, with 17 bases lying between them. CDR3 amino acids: CASSSPRGNYGNTIYF. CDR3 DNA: TGTGCCAGCAGTAGCCCTCGGGGGAATTATGGAAACACCATATATTTT.

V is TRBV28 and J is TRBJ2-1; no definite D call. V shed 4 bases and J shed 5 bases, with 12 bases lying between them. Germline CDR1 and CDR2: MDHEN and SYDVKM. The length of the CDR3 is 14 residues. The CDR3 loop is CASSWTHPNNEQFF. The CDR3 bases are TGTGCCAGCAGTTGGACCCACCCCAACAATGAGCAGTTCTTC.

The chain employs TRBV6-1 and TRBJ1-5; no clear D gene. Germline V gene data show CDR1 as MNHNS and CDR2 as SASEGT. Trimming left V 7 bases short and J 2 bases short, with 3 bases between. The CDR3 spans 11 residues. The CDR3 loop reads CASMGNQPQHF. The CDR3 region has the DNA TGTGCCAGCATGGGCAATCAGCCCCAGCATTTT.

The CDR3 reads CASSPPQGSTEAFF. CDR3 DNA: TGTGCCAGCAGCCCGCCACAGGGAAGCACTGAAGCTTTCTTT. The rearrangement uses TRBV4-2 and TRBJ1-1; weak D call: TRBD1 (6 bases). Deletions cut 4 bases from V and 4 bases from J, with 13 bases between. The CDR3 is 14 residues long. CDR1 is LGHNA and CDR2 is YNFKEQ in the germline V gene.

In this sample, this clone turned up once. CDR3 loop: CASSLKNYEQYF. In DNA, the CDR3 is TGTGCCAGCAGTTTAAAAAACTACGAGCAGTACTTC. This chain uses TRBV28 with TRBJ2-7; D is uncertain. With 2 bases removed from V and 3 bases from J, the gap between germline ends came to 5 bases. This CDR3 spans 12 amino acids. The germline V gene encodes CDR1 MDHEN and CDR2 SYDVKM.

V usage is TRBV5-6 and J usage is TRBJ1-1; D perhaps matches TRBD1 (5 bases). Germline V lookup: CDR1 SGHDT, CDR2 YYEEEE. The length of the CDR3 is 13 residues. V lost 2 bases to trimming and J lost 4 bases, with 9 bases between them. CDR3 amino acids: CASSFWGSTEAFF. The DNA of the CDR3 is TGTGCCAGCAGCTTTTGGGGGTCCACTGAAGCTTTCTTT.

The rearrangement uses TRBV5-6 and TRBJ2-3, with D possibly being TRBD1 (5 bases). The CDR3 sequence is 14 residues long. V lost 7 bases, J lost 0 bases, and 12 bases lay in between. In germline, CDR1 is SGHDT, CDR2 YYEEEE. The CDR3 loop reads CASLPQGSTDTQYF. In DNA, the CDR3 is TGTGCCAGCCTCCCGCAGGGAAGCACAGATACGCAGTATTTT.

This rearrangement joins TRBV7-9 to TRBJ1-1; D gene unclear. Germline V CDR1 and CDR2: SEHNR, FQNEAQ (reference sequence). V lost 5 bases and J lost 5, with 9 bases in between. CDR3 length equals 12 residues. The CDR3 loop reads CASSETVTEAFF. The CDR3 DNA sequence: TGTGCCAGCAGCGAGACGGTAACTGAAGCTTTCTTT.

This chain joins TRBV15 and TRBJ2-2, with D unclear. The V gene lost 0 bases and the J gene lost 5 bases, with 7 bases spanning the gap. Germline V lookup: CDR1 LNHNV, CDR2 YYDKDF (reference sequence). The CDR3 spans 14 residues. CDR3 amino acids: CATSRDQVTGELFF. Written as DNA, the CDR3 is TGTGCCACCAGCAGAGATCAAGTGACCGGGGAGCTGTTTTTT.

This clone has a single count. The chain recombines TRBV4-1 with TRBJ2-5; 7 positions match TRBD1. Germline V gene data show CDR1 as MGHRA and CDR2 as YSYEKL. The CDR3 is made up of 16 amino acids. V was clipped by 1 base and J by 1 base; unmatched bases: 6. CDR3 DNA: TGCGCCAGCAGCCAAGGTTCCGGGACAGCCCAAGAGACCCAGTACTTC. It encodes CASSQGSGTAQETQYF.

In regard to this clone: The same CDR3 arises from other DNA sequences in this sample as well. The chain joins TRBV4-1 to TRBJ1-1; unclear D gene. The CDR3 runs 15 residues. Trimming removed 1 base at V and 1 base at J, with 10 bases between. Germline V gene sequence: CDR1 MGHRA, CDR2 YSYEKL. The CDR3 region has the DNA TGCGCCAGCAGCCAAGTTTTTGGAGGGAACACTGAAGCTTTCTTT. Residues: CASSQVFGGNTEAFF.

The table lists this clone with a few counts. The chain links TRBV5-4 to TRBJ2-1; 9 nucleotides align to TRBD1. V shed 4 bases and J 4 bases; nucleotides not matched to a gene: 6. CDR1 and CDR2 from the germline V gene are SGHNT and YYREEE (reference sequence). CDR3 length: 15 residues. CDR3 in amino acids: CASSEGQGLYNEQFF. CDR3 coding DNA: TGTGCCAGCAGCGAGGGACAGGGCTTGTACAATGAGCAGTTCTTC.

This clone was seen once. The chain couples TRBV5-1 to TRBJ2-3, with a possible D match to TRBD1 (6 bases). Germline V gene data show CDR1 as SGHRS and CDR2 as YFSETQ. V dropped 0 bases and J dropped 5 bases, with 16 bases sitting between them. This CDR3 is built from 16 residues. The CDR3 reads CASSLEAGVKGDTQYF. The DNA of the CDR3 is TGCGCCAGCAGCTTGGAGGCAGGGGTTAAAGGAGATACGCAGTATTTT.

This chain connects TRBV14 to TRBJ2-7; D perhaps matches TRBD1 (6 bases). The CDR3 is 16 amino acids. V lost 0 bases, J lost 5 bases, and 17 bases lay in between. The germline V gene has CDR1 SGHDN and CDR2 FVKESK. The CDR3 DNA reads TGTGCCAGCAGCCAAGAGCCCACAGGGTGGGGTCACGAGCAGTACTTC. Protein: CASSQEPTGWGHEQYF.

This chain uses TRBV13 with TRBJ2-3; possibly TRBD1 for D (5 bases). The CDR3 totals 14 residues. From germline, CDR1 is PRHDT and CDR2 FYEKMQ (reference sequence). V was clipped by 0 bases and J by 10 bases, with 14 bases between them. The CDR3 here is CASSLGPGKSAQYF. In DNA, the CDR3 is TGTGCCAGCAGCTTAGGACCAGGGAAAAGCGCGCAGTATTTT.

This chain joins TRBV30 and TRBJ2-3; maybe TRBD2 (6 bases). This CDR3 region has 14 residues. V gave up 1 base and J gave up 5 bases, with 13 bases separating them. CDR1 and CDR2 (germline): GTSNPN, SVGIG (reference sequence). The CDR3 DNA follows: TGTGCCTGGAGTGCCGTAGCGGTAGGAGATACGCAGTATTTT. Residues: CAWSAVAVGDTQYF.

CDR3 bases: TGCGCCAGCAGGACAGGGGCCCAAGAGACCCAGTACTTC. Protein: CASRTGAQETQYF. The chain has TRBV5-1 and TRBJ2-5, with 8 positions matching TRBD1. The CDR3 loop spans 13 amino acids. The germline CDR1 and CDR2 sequences are SGHRS and YFSETQ. The junction had 1 base not matched to a gene; V was cut back by 5 bases and J by 1 base.

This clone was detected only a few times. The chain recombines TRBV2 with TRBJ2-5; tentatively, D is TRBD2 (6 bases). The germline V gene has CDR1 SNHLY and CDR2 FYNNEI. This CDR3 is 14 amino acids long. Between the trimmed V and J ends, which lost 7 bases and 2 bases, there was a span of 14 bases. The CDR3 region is CASIRRGTQETQYF. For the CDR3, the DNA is TGTGCCAGCATCCGGCGGGGTACACAAGAGACCCAGTACTTC.

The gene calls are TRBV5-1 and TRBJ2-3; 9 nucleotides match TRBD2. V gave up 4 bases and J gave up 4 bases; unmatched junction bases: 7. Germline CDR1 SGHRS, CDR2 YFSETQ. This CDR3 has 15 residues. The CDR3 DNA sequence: TGCGCCAGCAGCGTAGATAGCGGGGGCCCAGATACGCAGTATTTT. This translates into CASSVDSGGPDTQYF.

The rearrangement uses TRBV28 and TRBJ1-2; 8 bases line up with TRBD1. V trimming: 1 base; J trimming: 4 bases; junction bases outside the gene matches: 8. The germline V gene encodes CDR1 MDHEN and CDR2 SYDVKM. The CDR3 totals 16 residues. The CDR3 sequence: CASSLLGLGQVYGYTF. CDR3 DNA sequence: TGTGCCAGCAGTTTATTAGGGTTGGGACAGGTCTATGGCTACACCTTC.

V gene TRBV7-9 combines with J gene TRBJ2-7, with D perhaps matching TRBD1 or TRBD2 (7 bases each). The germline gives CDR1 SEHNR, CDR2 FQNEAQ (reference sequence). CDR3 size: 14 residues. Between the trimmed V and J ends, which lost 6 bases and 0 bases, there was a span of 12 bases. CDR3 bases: TGTGCCAGCAGTCAGGGGGGGAGCTCCTACGAGCAGTACTTC. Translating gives CASSQGGSSYEQYF.

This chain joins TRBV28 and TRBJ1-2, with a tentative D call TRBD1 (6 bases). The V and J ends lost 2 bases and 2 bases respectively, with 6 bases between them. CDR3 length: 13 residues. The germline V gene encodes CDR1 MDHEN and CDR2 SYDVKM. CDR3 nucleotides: TGTGCCAGCAGTTTAGGGACAAACTATGGCTACACCTTC. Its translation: CASSLGTNYGYTF.